This T cell receptor (beta chain) stems from a study of T cell responses to AZD1222 COVID-19 vaccine (dated by TCRdb to the early 2020s). Broadly, across the study: A total of more than 230 trial participants underwent TCR sequencing, of whom 200 to 220 received two doses of AZD1222 and some 25 received two doses of the MenACWY control vaccine. Trial participants were enrolled by age into 18-55, 56-69 and 70-plus year subgroups, with roughly 150, 30 and 60 TCR-sequenced participants respectively.

On this clone: Its antigen remains unidentified. No qualities accompany the bases; no much larger clone lies one base away.

Sample time point, as interpreted from the label and publication: about 28 days (+/-7) after the second vaccine dose. AZD1222 recipients whose second dose came at about 4 weeks and those whose second dose came at about 12 weeks were combined into one group, since spike-specific TCR depth and breadth did not differ between the two schedules. The vaccinee samples were drawn from two UK trials, COV001 and COV002, one of which was a single-blind randomized controlled phase 2/3 trial testing AZD1222 (ChAdOx1 nCoV-19) in healthy adults. For TCRbeta chain sequencing, PBMC samples were collected from trial participants at day 0 and at day 28 after the second dose. CDR1 SGHTA and CDR2 FQGNSA were looked up in the germline V gene. Relative to germline, V is missing 5 bases and J is missing 0 bases, with 9 bases of the junction outside any gene match. Inclusive of the bounding cysteine and phenylalanine, the CDR3 is 16 residues long. The kept DNA is CDR3 alone, 48 bases in frame from the first base.

The research as a whole found: The 56-69-year group was small, and its depth increase did not reach significance, likely because of low power. A significant rise in spike-specific TCR breadth and depth was observed after two AZD1222 doses relative to day 0 and relative to MenACWY recipients. Most participants were white British and females outnumbered males, and the authors suggested that clonal diversity may have been underestimated. The vaccine-associated CD4 TCRs covered the entire spike protein, and the dominant responses fell in regions 160-218 and 743-854. Nearly half of unique spike-specific TCRs reportedly recognized epitopes outside regions mutated in the B.1.351 and B.1.1.7 variants. Conclusions about previously exposed vaccinees are limited, since just six AZD1222 recipients were seropositive for SARS-CoV-2 at baseline. Because no day 14 peak-response samples were available, the repertoires could be characterized only after the peak T cell response.

The CDR3 regions of human TCRbeta chains were subjected to immunosequencing. In the source study's methods: TCRs in the repertoires were matched against a reference library of SARS-CoV-2-specific TCRs that had been generated with the MIRA antigen-specificity platform. Breadth was defined as the fraction of unique TCRs that were SARS-CoV-2-associated, and depth was defined as the fraction of total T cells that were SARS-CoV-2-associated. Using the MIRA data, each spike-specific TCR was mapped to the spike region that the TCR reacts to and placed in a CD4 or CD8 class. Log10-transformed breadth and depth values were compared by one-way ANOVA with Sidak's multiple comparisons tests. Held by TCRdb, this immuneACCESS table contains in-frame sequences only and omits some clones. Under half of the omission traces to an unresolved V gene where checked; the cause of the rest is unknown. V, J and clone size derive from that table, while D and trimming were established from the DNA sequence. Across this sample there are approximately 150,000 clones, with around 88% seen only once. Approximately 0.97% of the sample comes from the top ten.

This clonotype was obtained from an adult who received the AZD1222 COVID-19 vaccine. Sequenced material: peripheral blood, taken 28 days after the second AZD1222 dose. The chain joins TRBV7-2 to TRBJ2-5, and 7 junction bases match TRBD2. For the CDR3, the sequence is CASSPIVSGYQETQYF. The base sequence is TGTGCCAGCAGCCCCATAGTTAGCGGGTACCAAGAGACCCAGTACTTC.